This is a list of T cell receptor beta chains from one sample in a study of beta chain features in type 1 diabetes. Generated by immunoSEQ multiplex PCR, the TCRdb table keeps only in-frame clones and is missing some. This sample has 400,000 or so clones, with 9.6% found just once. The material sequenced was central memory CD4+ T cells from blood. These receptors were obtained from a man in his thirties or forties with type 1 diabetes. Each CDR3 is given with its conserved first and last residue. Fields, in order: clone size, J gene, V gene, D gene, CDR3 DNA, CDR3 protein. D genes are given only for firm matches. The size entry is marked missing in some rows and otherwise reads once, few, many or a size class.

abundance: NA; j_gene: TRBJ2-7; v_gene: TRBV2; d_gene: NA; CDR3nt: TGTGCCAGCAGTGAGTACGCCGTATCCTACGAGCAGTACTTC; CDR3aa: CASSEYAVSYEQYF
abundance: few; j_gene: TRBJ2-1; v_gene: TRBV4-3; d_gene: TRBD2; CDR3nt: TGCGCCAGCAGCCAAGGGGGCCTAGCGGGATGGAGGGACAAAAATGAGCAGTTCTTC; CDR3aa: CASSQGGLAGWRDKNEQFF
abundance: many; j_gene: TRBJ2-5; v_gene: TRBV2; d_gene: NA; CDR3nt: TGTGCCAGCAGTGGGGGTCTGGGTAAAGAGACCCAGTACTTC; CDR3aa: CASSGGLGKETQYF
abundance: few; j_gene: TRBJ1-5; v_gene: TRBV7-8; d_gene: NA; CDR3nt: TGTGCCAGCAGCTTATTGGCCAGGGGCACGAGCAATCAGCCCCAGCATTTT; CDR3aa: CASSLLARGTSNQPQHF
abundance: NA; j_gene: TRBJ2-3; v_gene: TRBV2; d_gene: TRBD1; CDR3nt: TGTGCCAGCAGTAACGACAGGGGGAGCACAGATACGCAGTATTTT; CDR3aa: CASSNDRGSTDTQYF
abundance: many; j_gene: TRBJ2-2; v_gene: TRBV11-2; d_gene: NA; CDR3nt: TGTGCCAGCAGCTTAGGGTCGAACACCGGGGAGCTGTTTTTT; CDR3aa: CASSLGSNTGELFF
abundance: few; j_gene: TRBJ1-1; v_gene: TRBV20-1; d_gene: NA; CDR3nt: TGCAGTGCTAGGGACACCGTGCAAGCTTTCTTT; CDR3aa: CSARDTVQAFF
abundance: NA; j_gene: TRBJ2-3; v_gene: TRBV5-1; d_gene: NA; CDR3nt: TGCGCCAGCAGCCCCGAGACTCCAGATACGCAGTATTTT; CDR3aa: CASSPETPDTQYF
abundance: NA; j_gene: TRBJ1-4; v_gene: TRBV5-1; d_gene: NA; CDR3nt: TGCGCCAGCAGCTTCGGGTCCTACGGTGAAAAACTGTTTTTT; CDR3aa: CASSFGSYGEKLFF
abundance: NA; j_gene: TRBJ2-2; v_gene: TRBV5-1; d_gene: NA; CDR3nt: TGCGCCAGCAGCACCGGGGCAGCGGACACCGGGGAGCTGTTTTTT; CDR3aa: CASSTGAADTGELFF
abundance: NA; j_gene: TRBJ1-1; v_gene: TRBV29-1; d_gene: NA; CDR3nt: TGCAGCGTTGTCGCCAGGGGTAGTGAAGCTTTCTTT; CDR3aa: CSVVARGSEAFF
abundance: NA; j_gene: TRBJ2-7; v_gene: TRBV6-6; d_gene: TRBD1; CDR3nt: TGTGCCAGCCAACAGGATGGGACAGGGGGTTTCTACGAGCAGTACTTC; CDR3aa: CASQQDGTGGFYEQYF
abundance: NA; j_gene: TRBJ2-1; v_gene: TRBV2; d_gene: NA; CDR3nt: TGTGCCAGCGATGAAGCTGGTGAGCAGTTCTTC; CDR3aa: CASDEAGEQFF
abundance: few; j_gene: TRBJ1-4; v_gene: TRBV5-1; d_gene: NA; CDR3nt: TGCGCCAGCAGCTCTCAGGGAAATAATGAAAAACTGTTTTTT; CDR3aa: CASSSQGNNEKLFF
abundance: few; j_gene: TRBJ1-1; v_gene: TRBV6-5; d_gene: NA; CDR3nt: TGTGCCAGCAGTACTCCCGGGGGCGAAGCTTTCTTT; CDR3aa: CASSTPGGEAFF
abundance: NA; j_gene: TRBJ1-1; v_gene: TRBV2; d_gene: NA; CDR3nt: TGTGCCAGCAGTGAAGGCAATACAGGGCCCACTGAAGCTTTCTTT; CDR3aa: CASSEGNTGPTEAFF
abundance: NA; j_gene: TRBJ2-6; v_gene: TRBV13; d_gene: NA; CDR3nt: TGTGCCCGCAGCCGCTCTGGGGCCAACGTCCTGACTTTC; CDR3aa: CARSRSGANVLTF
abundance: NA; j_gene: TRBJ2-3; v_gene: TRBV6-6; d_gene: TRBD2; CDR3nt: TGTGCCAGCATCCCGGGGACTAGTCCAGATACGCAGTATTTT; CDR3aa: CASIPGTSPDTQYF
abundance: few; j_gene: TRBJ2-7; v_gene: TRBV18; d_gene: TRBD1; CDR3nt: TGTGCCAGCTCACCGATTGACAGGGACTACGAGCAGTACTTC; CDR3aa: CASSPIDRDYEQYF
abundance: NA; j_gene: TRBJ1-4; v_gene: TRBV28; d_gene: NA; CDR3nt: TGTGCCAGCAGTACCGAGGGAGGCGGTGAAAAACTGTTTTTT; CDR3aa: CASSTEGGGEKLFF
abundance: NA; j_gene: TRBJ1-2; v_gene: TRBV27; d_gene: NA; CDR3nt: TGTGCCAGCAGTTTAAGTCACGGGGGTTATGGCTACACCTTC; CDR3aa: CASSLSHGGYGYTF
abundance: few; j_gene: TRBJ2-2; v_gene: TRBV27; d_gene: TRBD1; CDR3nt: TGTGCCAGCGGGGAGACAGGGACCTTCACCGGGGAGCTGTTTTTT; CDR3aa: CASGETGTFTGELFF
abundance: few; j_gene: TRBJ1-5; v_gene: TRBV7-2; d_gene: NA; CDR3nt: TGTGCCAGCAGCTTAGATGCGGGATATCAGCCCCAGCATTTT; CDR3aa: CASSLDAGYQPQHF
abundance: NA; j_gene: TRBJ1-4; v_gene: TRBV27; d_gene: NA; CDR3nt: TGTGCCACAGGACGAAGAGAAAAACTGTTTTTT; CDR3aa: CATGRREKLFF
abundance: few; j_gene: TRBJ1-2; v_gene: TRBV11-3; d_gene: NA; CDR3nt: TGTGCCAGCAGCCCGGGTCCCTATGGCTACACCTTC; CDR3aa: CASSPGPYGYTF
abundance: few; j_gene: TRBJ2-7; v_gene: TRBV7-2; d_gene: NA; CDR3nt: TGTGCCAGCAGCCGCCTGGGGGGCCAGACCTACGAGCAGTACTTC; CDR3aa: CASSRLGGQTYEQYF
abundance: many; j_gene: TRBJ1-3; v_gene: TRBV7-9; d_gene: TRBD1; CDR3nt: TGTGCCAGCAGCTTAGGAGGGTCCCAGGGGGACACCATATATTTT; CDR3aa: CASSLGGSQGDTIYF
abundance: few; j_gene: TRBJ2-2; v_gene: TRBV10-3; d_gene: TRBD1; CDR3nt: TGTGCCACCTTTAACAGGGGGGCATCGAACACCGGGGAGCTGTTTTTT; CDR3aa: CATFNRGASNTGELFF
abundance: few; j_gene: TRBJ1-1; v_gene: TRBV6-1; d_gene: TRBD1; CDR3nt: TGTGCCAGCGTGAACCCAGGGGGCGCCTCAACTGAAGCTTTCTTT; CDR3aa: CASVNPGGASTEAFF
abundance: few; j_gene: TRBJ2-1; v_gene: TRBV11-2; d_gene: TRBD1; CDR3nt: TGTGCCAGCAGCCTGACATCAGGGGGAGCATCCAATGAGCAGTTCTTC; CDR3aa: CASSLTSGGASNEQFF
abundance: few; j_gene: TRBJ1-1; v_gene: TRBV19; d_gene: NA; CDR3nt: TGTGCCAGTAGTATTGGTTGGGATGACGGGCAGATACGGAACACTGAAGCTTTCTTT; CDR3aa: CASSIGWDDGQIRNTEAFF
abundance: few; j_gene: TRBJ2-3; v_gene: TRBV18; d_gene: NA; CDR3nt: TGTGCCAGCTCACCAGAAGGAGTGAGCACAGATACGCAGTATTTT; CDR3aa: CASSPEGVSTDTQYF
abundance: few; j_gene: TRBJ2-7; v_gene: TRBV4-1; d_gene: NA; CDR3nt: TGCGCCAGCAGCCAGGGCGTCGGCTCCTACGAGCAGTACTTC; CDR3aa: CASSQGVGSYEQYF
abundance: few; j_gene: TRBJ2-7; v_gene: TRBV6-6; d_gene: NA; CDR3nt: TGTGCCAGCAGTTCCGGGGATTACTACGAGCAGTACTTC; CDR3aa: CASSSGDYYEQYF
abundance: NA; j_gene: TRBJ1-5; v_gene: TRBV5-1; d_gene: NA; CDR3nt: TGCGCCAGCAGCCCGGACAGTGGCGGGCAGCCCCAGCATTTT; CDR3aa: CASSPDSGGQPQHF
abundance: few; j_gene: TRBJ2-2; v_gene: TRBV2; d_gene: NA; CDR3nt: TGTGCCAGCGGGAGTCCCGCCGGGGAGCTGTTTTTT; CDR3aa: CASGSPAGELFF
abundance: few; j_gene: TRBJ1-2; v_gene: TRBV25-1; d_gene: TRBD1; CDR3nt: TGTGCCAGCAGCCTAGGGGGGACAGCCTATGGCTACACCTTC; CDR3aa: CASSLGGTAYGYTF
abundance: many; j_gene: TRBJ1-5; v_gene: TRBV28; d_gene: TRBD1; CDR3nt: TGTGCCAGCAGGACGGGACAGTTCGGAAGCAATCAGCCCCAGCATTTT; CDR3aa: CASRTGQFGSNQPQHF
abundance: few; j_gene: TRBJ1-5; v_gene: TRBV19; d_gene: NA; CDR3nt: TGTGCCACCGGGAGGGACCTCAATCAGCCCCAGCATTTT; CDR3aa: CATGRDLNQPQHF
abundance: few; j_gene: TRBJ1-3; v_gene: TRBV28; d_gene: NA; CDR3nt: TGTGCCAGCAGTCAGTATGAGGACAGACTTCGCGGAAACACCATATATTTT; CDR3aa: CASSQYEDRLRGNTIYF
abundance: NA; j_gene: TRBJ2-1; v_gene: TRBV10-3; d_gene: NA; CDR3nt: TGTGCCATCAGTGAGTCGAGGGAAAAGGGTGAGCAGTTCTTC; CDR3aa: CAISESREKGEQFF
abundance: NA; j_gene: TRBJ2-2; v_gene: TRBV5-4; d_gene: NA; CDR3nt: TGCGCCAGCAGCCAAGAGACAGGATGGGAGCTGTTTTTT; CDR3aa: CASSQETGWELFF
abundance: NA; j_gene: TRBJ1-5; v_gene: TRBV6-1; d_gene: TRBD1; CDR3nt: TGTGCCAGCAGGCCCGCTGGACAGGTAGAACAGCCCCAGCATTTT; CDR3aa: CASRPAGQVEQPQHF
abundance: NA; j_gene: TRBJ1-2; v_gene: TRBV6-6; d_gene: NA; CDR3nt: TGTGCCAGCAGTTACACGGACAGAGGGTATGGCTACACCTTC; CDR3aa: CASSYTDRGYGYTF
abundance: few; j_gene: TRBJ1-1; v_gene: TRBV11-3; d_gene: NA; CDR3nt: TGTGCCAGCAGCTTATTGGGCCCGGGGAATGAAGCTTTCTTT; CDR3aa: CASSLLGPGNEAFF
abundance: few; j_gene: TRBJ1-1; v_gene: TRBV6-6; d_gene: TRBD1; CDR3nt: TGTGCCAGCAGCCGGGGGACAGCTAGAGAAGCTTTCTTT; CDR3aa: CASSRGTAREAFF
abundance: NA; j_gene: TRBJ1-1; v_gene: TRBV10-3; d_gene: TRBD1; CDR3nt: TGTGCCATCAGTGAGTCAGACAGGGAGAACACTGAAGCTTTCTTT; CDR3aa: CAISESDRENTEAFF
abundance: NA; j_gene: TRBJ1-3; v_gene: TRBV6-5; d_gene: NA; CDR3nt: TGTGCCAGCAGTTACGGTCGGTGGACCTCTGGAAACACCATATATTTT; CDR3aa: CASSYGRWTSGNTIYF
abundance: few; j_gene: TRBJ1-2; v_gene: TRBV27; d_gene: NA; CDR3nt: TGTGCCAGCTGCCCCAAGTCCCGTAGTGGCTACACCTTC; CDR3aa: CASCPKSRSGYTF
abundance: few; j_gene: TRBJ2-5; v_gene: TRBV5-1; d_gene: NA; CDR3nt: TGCGCCAGCAGCGCAACCCCGCCGGAGACCCAGTACTTC; CDR3aa: CASSATPPETQYF
abundance: many; j_gene: TRBJ1-1; v_gene: TRBV14; d_gene: TRBD1; CDR3nt: TGTGCCAGCAGCGAGGGACAGATGAACACTGAAGCTTTCTTT; CDR3aa: CASSEGQMNTEAFF
abundance: few; j_gene: TRBJ2-3; v_gene: TRBV7-2; d_gene: TRBD1; CDR3nt: TGTGCCAGCAGCTTACCGGGACAGGGATCAGATACGCAGTATTTT; CDR3aa: CASSLPGQGSDTQYF
abundance: few; j_gene: TRBJ2-7; v_gene: TRBV15; d_gene: NA; CDR3nt: TGTGCCACCAGCAGAGATTTAGGGCTTTACGAGCAGTACTTC; CDR3aa: CATSRDLGLYEQYF
abundance: many; j_gene: TRBJ2-1; v_gene: TRBV11-3; d_gene: TRBD2; CDR3nt: TGTGCCAGCAGCCCCCCTGGACTAGGCTCCTACAATGAGCAGTTCTTC; CDR3aa: CASSPPGLGSYNEQFF
abundance: NA; j_gene: TRBJ2-7; v_gene: TRBV5-4; d_gene: NA; CDR3nt: TGTGCCAGCAGCCCCTGGACTAGCAGGGGGGAGCAGTACTTC; CDR3aa: CASSPWTSRGEQYF
abundance: few; j_gene: TRBJ1-2; v_gene: TRBV7-9; d_gene: TRBD1; CDR3nt: TGTGCCAGCAGCTCGGGACAGACCCGAGGCTATGGCTACACCTTC; CDR3aa: CASSSGQTRGYGYTF
abundance: few; j_gene: TRBJ2-7; v_gene: TRBV7-9; d_gene: NA; CDR3nt: TGTGCCAGCAGCCCTACAAACCGACAGACACGCGAGCAGTACTTC; CDR3aa: CASSPTNRQTREQYF
abundance: few; j_gene: TRBJ2-1; v_gene: TRBV10-3; d_gene: NA; CDR3nt: TGTGCCATCAGGGGCCCCTGGGGAGAGGGTAACAATGAGCAGTTCTTC; CDR3aa: CAIRGPWGEGNNEQFF